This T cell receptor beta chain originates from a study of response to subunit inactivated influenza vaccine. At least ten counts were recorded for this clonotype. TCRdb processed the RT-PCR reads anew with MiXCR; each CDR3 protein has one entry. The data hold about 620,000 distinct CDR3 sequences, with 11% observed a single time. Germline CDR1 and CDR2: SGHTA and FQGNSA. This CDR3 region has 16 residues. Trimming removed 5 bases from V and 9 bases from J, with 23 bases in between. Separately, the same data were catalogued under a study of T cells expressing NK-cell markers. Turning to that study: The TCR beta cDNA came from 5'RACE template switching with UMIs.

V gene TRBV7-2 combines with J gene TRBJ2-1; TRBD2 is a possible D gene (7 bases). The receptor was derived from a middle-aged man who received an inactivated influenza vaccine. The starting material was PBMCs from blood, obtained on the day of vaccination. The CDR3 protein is CASSPSLSGGGGEQFF. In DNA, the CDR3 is TGTGCCAGCAGCCCGAGTCTGAGCGGAGGGGGGGGTGAGCAGTTCTTC.